This paragraph covers one T cell receptor (beta chain) sequence. This sample was included in a study of shared clonotypes between healthy human individuals. Trimming removed 3 bases from V and 2 bases from J, with 16 bases in between. In germline, CDR1 is SGHDT, CDR2 YYEEEE. The CDR3 consists of 16 residues. Donation came from healthy HIV-negative adults that had no recent acute infections or vaccinations. Every donor was a Caucasian adult from Nashville, Tennessee. On sorted subsets, replicate PCRs used 200 to 250 ng DNA, or some 27,000 T cell genomes. Measured with immunoSEQ multiplex PCR; TCRdb has only the in-frame clones, and not every one. The sample lists roughly 1,100,000 clones; roughly 80% were seen once.

The source material was memory CD4+ T cells sorted from blood. Subset reported: CD45RA-negative fraction. The receptor comes from a man between 18 and 29 years old in good health. This rearrangement joins TRBV5-6 to TRBJ2-3; D might be TRBD1 or TRBD2, each matching 5 bases. This CDR3 reads CASSSGRAPLTDTQYF. CDR3 nucleotides: TGTGCCAGCAGCTCGGGACGGGCCCCCCTCACAGATACGCAGTATTTT.